This is a list of T cell receptor beta chains from one sample in a study of blood T cell repertoires in COVID-19. Repertoires were generated with immunoSEQ multiplex PCR, while TCRdb's copy carries only in-frame clones and drops some. This table has over 300,000 clones, approximately 85% appearing once. Sequencing was done on a sample of peripheral blood. All receptors come from a human donor in a cohort sampled during active COVID-19. CDR3s include the opening cysteine and the closing phenylalanine or tryptophan. Each record gives: V gene, clone size, J gene, D gene, CDR3 length, CDR3 protein, CDR3 DNA. The D gene is left open where the match is weak. Clone size is shown for a subset of rows, as once, few, many or a class of expanded clone.

TRBV18	NA	TRBJ2-3	NA	13	CASSPSGADTQYF	TGTGCCAGCTCACCGTCGGGGGCAGATACGCAGTATTTT
TRBV6-5	NA	TRBJ1-1	NA	16	CASSSTPSRMNTEAFF	TGTGCCAGCAGTTCCACCCCGTCCAGAATGAACACTGAAGCTTTCTTT
TRBV5-6	NA	TRBJ2-1	TRBD1	16	CASSWAGTGVYNEQFF	TGTGCCAGCAGCTGGGCCGGGACAGGGGTTTACAATGAGCAGTTCTTC
TRBV7-9	few	TRBJ2-7	NA	12	CASSLDMDEQYF	TGTGCCAGCAGCCTCGACATGGACGAGCAGTACTTC
TRBV2	NA	TRBJ1-1	TRBD1	19	CASSAYFYRGLDMNTEAFF	TGTGCCAGCAGTGCATACTTTTACAGGGGCCTGGACATGAACACTGAAGCTTTCTTT
TRBV24-1	few	TRBJ2-3	TRBD1	15	CATSDFDRGADTQYF	TGTGCCACCAGTGATTTTGACAGGGGGGCCGATACGCAGTATTTT
TRBV30	few	TRBJ2-1	NA	12	CAWMVQYNEQFF	TGTGCCTGGATGGTCCAGTACAATGAGCAGTTCTTC
TRBV6-5	NA	TRBJ2-7	NA	12	CASSLGGAQQYF	TGTGCCAGCAGTTTGGGGGGGGCGCAGCAGTACTTC
TRBV9	NA	TRBJ2-2	TRBD2	14	CASSPQRGGGELFF	TGTGCCAGCAGCCCCCAGCGGGGAGGCGGGGAGCTGTTTTTT
TRBV29-1	NA	TRBJ1-2	NA	13	CSVEGQGSHGYTF	TGCAGCGTTGAGGGGCAGGGAAGTCATGGCTACACCTTC
TRBV13	NA	TRBJ1-2	NA	13	CASSLPYNYGYTF	TGTGCCAGCAGCTTACCTTATAACTATGGCTACACCTTC
TRBV5-4	NA	TRBJ2-5	NA	14	CASSSTSASETQYF	TGTGCCAGCAGCTCTACTAGTGCCTCAGAGACCCAGTACTTC
TRBV24-1	NA	TRBJ1-5	TRBD1	14	CATSGDRENQPQHF	TGTGCCACCAGCGGGGACAGAGAAAATCAGCCCCAGCATTTT
TRBV19	once	TRBJ1-3	TRBD1	18	CASSQGTGREAGGNTIYF	TGTGCCAGTAGTCAGGGGACAGGCCGAGAGGCGGGAGGAAACACCATATATTTT
TRBV6-6	NA	TRBJ1-1	TRBD1	13	CASSYGTGSEAFF	TGTGCCAGCAGTTACGGGACAGGGTCGGAAGCTTTCTTT
TRBV5-1	NA	TRBJ1-2	NA	17	CASSLRLGEGLNYGYTF	TGCGCCAGCAGCCTGAGGTTAGGTGAGGGATTGAACTATGGCTACACCTTC
TRBV6-5	NA	TRBJ1-4	NA	15	CASSYSTAATEKLFF	TGTGCCAGCAGTTACTCGACAGCAGCGACAGAAAAACTGTTTTTT
TRBV18	NA	TRBJ2-6	TRBD2	18	CASSPNMGGLSGANVLTF	TGTGCCAGCTCACCAAACATGGGGGGACTATCCGGGGCCAACGTCCTGACTTTC
TRBV3-1/TRBV3-2	NA	TRBJ2-3	TRBD2	16	CASSRRTSGTTDTQYF	TGTGCCAGCAGCCGCCGGACTAGCGGGACCACAGATACGCAGTATTTT
TRBV5-5	NA	TRBJ2-3	NA	15	CASSLVLRITDTQYF	TGTGCCAGCAGCTTGGTCTTGCGAATCACAGATACGCAGTATTTT
TRBV5-8	NA	TRBJ1-2	TRBD1	14	CASSVTGKSSGYTF	TGTGCCAGCAGCGTGACAGGGAAGAGTAGTGGCTACACCTTC
TRBV11-3	NA	TRBJ2-1	NA	13	CASSLSGYNEQFF	TGTGCCAGCAGCTTGAGCGGCTACAATGAGCAGTTCTTC
TRBV6-5	NA	TRBJ1-3	NA	16	CASSYGLPGSGNTIYF	TGTGCCAGCAGTTACGGCCTCCCAGGCTCTGGAAACACCATATATTTT
TRBV25-1	NA	TRBJ2-1	NA	15	CATSGTGAPHNEQFF	TGTGCCACCAGCGGGACAGGCGCCCCCCACAATGAGCAGTTCTTC
TRBV5-1	NA	TRBJ2-7	NA	13	CASSLAVSDEQYF	TGCGCCAGCAGCTTGGCCGTTTCCGACGAGCAGTACTTC
TRBV11-1	NA	TRBJ1-2	NA	13	CASSSVNSRGYTF	TGTGCCAGCAGCTCTGTTAACAGCAGGGGCTACACCTTC
TRBV5-1	NA	TRBJ2-1	TRBD2	15	CASSLAVAGEGEQFF	TGCGCCAGCAGCTTGGCCGTCGCGGGGGAAGGTGAGCAGTTCTTC
TRBV7-7	NA	TRBJ2-3	TRBD1	15	CASSRDRGRTDTQYF	TGTGCCAGCAGCCGGGACAGGGGGCGCACAGATACGCAGTATTTT
TRBV6-1	NA	TRBJ1-5	NA	14	CASSDYQGYQPQHF	TGTGCCAGCAGTGATTATCAGGGCTATCAGCCCCAGCATTTT
TRBV4-2	NA	TRBJ1-2	NA	11	CASSYGQILSF	TGTGCCAGCAGCTACGGACAGATCCTGTCCTTC
TRBV7-3	NA	TRBJ1-2	NA	19	CASSLTGGTFTGPLYGYTF	TGTGCCAGCAGCTTAACGGGGGGGACTTTTACAGGGCCCCTCTATGGCTACACCTTC
TRBV24-1	NA	TRBJ2-2	TRBD1	16	CATSDSDRGVTGELFF	TGTGCCACCAGTGATTCGGACAGGGGGGTCACCGGGGAGCTGTTTTTT
TRBV28	NA	TRBJ1-2	TRBD1	13	CASSLQGADGYTF	TGTGCCAGCAGCCTACAGGGGGCAGACGGCTACACCTTC
TRBV6-5	NA	TRBJ2-1	NA	13	CASSPRDINEQFF	TGTGCCAGCAGTCCCCGGGACATCAATGAGCAGTTCTTC
TRBV5-1	NA	TRBJ1-3	NA	17	CASSSGGTPSSGNTIYF	TGCGCCAGCAGCTCGGGCGGGACGCCAAGCTCTGGAAACACCATATATTTT
TRBV19	NA	TRBJ1-5	NA	13	CASSIGGFRPQHF	TGTGCCAGTAGTATAGGCGGGTTTAGGCCCCAGCATTTT
TRBV14	NA	TRBJ1-1	NA	15	CASSQVSGMNTEAFF	TGTGCCAGCAGCCAAGTATCGGGGATGAACACTGAAGCTTTCTTT
TRBV15	NA	TRBJ2-3	NA	14	CATFTPSGTDTQYF	TGTGCCACCTTTACCCCGAGCGGCACAGATACGCAGTATTTT
TRBV3-1/TRBV3-2	NA	TRBJ2-7	TRBD2	16	CASSPREGTGSYEQYF	TGTGCCAGCAGCCCCCGGGAGGGGACTGGCTCCTACGAGCAGTACTTC